This T cell receptor beta chain originates from a study of cytotoxic CD8 clonotypes in ibrutinib-treated CLL (dated by TCRdb to the early 2020s). General notes on the study: The cohort had ten to twelve relapsed/refractory and 15 treatment-naive patients; around 17 were IGHV unmutated. Longitudinal samples were obtainable from about 30% of the roughly 90 participants in the trial. Every sample from remission and from progressive disease was obtained while the patients were still on ibrutinib. Cryopreserved peripheral blood mononuclear cells were collected at three points: before therapy, at response, and at either sustained remission or disease progression. Partial responses were observed in about 24 patients and complete responses in 2; after a median follow-up of around 68 months, remission was maintained in approximately 14 patients and progression was observed in about twelve. Response samples were obtained after a median of approximately twelve months of treatment, with a range of roughly 6 to 40 months. On average, each sample had some 260,000 productive templates and more than 85,000 productive rearrangements. Broad study findings and their caveats: Baseline clonality was found to be higher than that of age-matched healthy donors and was strongly correlated with circulating CD8+ T-cell counts. Clonality increased at ibrutinib response, stayed stable in sustained remission, and fell back toward baseline at progression. Sampling times were not matched between patients in sustained remission and patients whose disease was progressing, and lymph node repertoires were not examined. Public clonotypes were rare and either shrank or stayed stable during treatment, and the rise in clonality at ibrutinib response reflected expansion of private clonotypes.

A note on this clone: Its target antigen remains unknown. No qualities accompany the bases; no much larger clone lies one base away.

The germline V gene supplies CDR1 SGHDT and CDR2 YYEEEE. V and J are truncated by 4 bases and 5 bases respectively, leaving an intervening sequence of 21 bases. The CDR3 spans 16 residues, from the cysteine through the phenylalanine. This entry keeps only the CDR3 DNA: 48 bases, framed from base 1. A MiSeq instrument was used for deep resolution sequencing, which targeted depths ranging from 1 in 1 million up to 1 in 200,000 T cells, with coverage averaging 10x for each clonotype. The immunoSEQ hsTCRB Kit was used to generate the TCR beta libraries. The source study handled its data this way. ImmunoSEQ Data Assistant and ImmunoSEQ Analyzer were used for data analysis, and V, D and J genes were assigned according to IMGT definitions. Clonality was computed as one minus normalized Shannon entropy of productive rearrangement frequencies, ranging from 0 to 1. Public clonotype analysis was restricted to overrepresented clonotypes comprising at least 0.05% of each patient's repertoire. Repertoires from about a dozen age-matched healthy donors in immuneACCESS were used as clonality controls. As stored in TCRdb, this immuneACCESS dataset retains in-frame rearrangements with V and J assigned. A fraction of the clones does not appear; measured against another copy, unresolved V genes explain less than half of the discrepancy, and the remainder lacks a known reason. The V and J calls and clone size come from that table; D and trimming were worked out from the DNA. This sample has approximately 57,000 clones in its table, and 55% to 70% of those were observed once. The ten largest clones capture roughly 21% of the sample.

In the paper's terms, the time point label means: approximately 2 years on ibrutinib. For TCR beta library preparation, about 2 micrograms of genomic DNA were extracted from the cryopreserved PBMCs. Longitudinal blood samples from CLL patients on ibrutinib monotherapy were analyzed using high-throughput TCR beta sequencing. The patients were enrolled in a single-center, open-label phase 2 trial of ibrutinib monotherapy. The starting material was PBMCs, obtained after 24 months of ibrutinib treatment. The source is a human donor with chronic lymphocytic leukemia. The chain is made from TRBV5-6 and TRBJ2-5, with a weak D call of TRBD2 (6 bases match). The bases are TGTGCCAGCAGCCCATTCGGGGTTTGGGAGGTGGAGACCCAGTACTTC. Its protein product is CASSPFGVWEVETQYF. Joined to the reference TRBV5-6 and TRBJ2-5 proteins, this CDR3 gives the full variable domain: DAGVTQSPTHLIKTRGQQVTLRCSPKSGHDTVSWYQQALGQGPQFIFQYYEEEERQRGNFPDRFSGHQFPNYSSELNVNALLLGDSALYLCASSPFGVWEVETQYFGPGTRLLVL.